At least ten counts were recorded for the clone carrying this T cell receptor beta chain. Its antigen is not identified. Trimming took off 3 bases at V and 0 bases at J, with 6 bases between the two ends. Germline assignment: CDR1 MRHNA and CDR2 SNTAGT. This CDR3 has 14 residues. Researchers prepared the TCRbeta library using unique molecular identifiers, the study reports. One entry per CDR3 protein results from TCRdb running MiXCR on the PCR reads. The sample carries over 45,000 distinct CDR3 sequences, 9.2% recorded once. The sample comes from a study of T-cell reconstitution after alpha-beta-depleted transplantation in children. Study-wide results and caveats: The study reportedly traced alpha-beta T cells about two months after transplant to several hundred expanded graft clones. After transplant, high TCRbeta diversity at day 60 in some patients arose from surviving recipient T cells and thymic progenitors. T-cell numbers and diversity one year post-transplant derived largely from freshly generated T cells.

The material sequenced was PBMCs, mostly from graft donor cells, taken 60 days after TCRalphabeta/CD19-depleted stem cell transplant. This rearrangement joins TRBV6-4 to TRBJ2-1; D may be TRBD1 (5 bases). This receptor was identified in a male patient between 2 and 10 years old who had a stem cell transplant for chronic granulomatous disease, so the T cells may come from the graft donor. Here the CDR3 reads CASSEDSSYNEQFF. The CDR3 coding sequence is TGTGCCAGCAGTGAAGACAGCTCCTACAATGAGCAGTTCTTC.